These 27 T cell receptor beta chains share one sample of origin, sequenced in a study of human T cells and chemical hapten exposure. The time point here: pre-sensitization, week 0. Specified treatment: therapeutic diphenylcyclopropenone sensitization with weekly scalp DPC. TCRdb processed the RACE reads anew with MiXCR; each CDR3 protein has one entry. The sample records around 350,000 distinct CDR3 sequences, 5% to 6.5% being singletons. Sequenced material: whole blood, taken in connection with sensitization to the hapten diphenylcyclopropenone (DPC). These TCRs come from a young woman with alopecia areata. Some clones in this sample may be carry-over from other donors' samples.

This clonotype was seen repeatedly, ten times or more. This chain joins TRBV9 and TRBJ2-3; 11 bases are shared with TRBD2. The V gene's germline CDR1 is SGDLS and CDR2 YYNGEE. The V gene end was trimmed by 10 bases and the J gene end by 0 bases; junction bases not matched to a gene: 10. This CDR3 region has 16 residues. DNA for the CDR3: TGTGCCGGAATAGCGGGGGGGCCCTTTAGCACAGATACGCAGTATTTT. Translation: CAGIAGGPFSTDTQYF.

The CDR3 nucleotides read TGCAGTGCTAGTGACATCTCTTCACCCCTCCACTTT. Protein sequence: CSASDISSPLHF. The J gene is TRBJ1-6, the V gene TRBV20-1; D gene uncertain. V was shortened by 3 bases and J by 9 bases, with 9 bases between the two germline ends. CDR1 is DFQATT, CDR2 SNEGSKA, per germline (reference sequence). CDR3 length equals 12 residues.

This clonotype has only a few counts. The rearrangement joins TRBV4-3 to TRBJ2-4, with a weak D call TRBD1 (5 bases). The CDR3 is made up of 18 amino acids. V lost 0 bases and J 0 bases, leaving 15 bases between the germline ends. Germline V gene sequence: CDR1 LGHNA, CDR2 YSLEER. The CDR3 sequence is CASSQDTPAGIAKNIQYF. In DNA, the CDR3 is TGCGCCAGCAGCCAAGATACCCCGGCAGGGATAGCCAAAAACATTCAGTACTTC.

This clonotype was seen ten or more times. V gene TRBV5-1 combines with J gene TRBJ1-1; D is unresolved. With 0 bases removed from V and 0 bases from J, the gap between germline ends came to 6 bases. This CDR3 comprises 14 residues. CDR1 and CDR2 from the germline V gene are SGHRS and YFSETQ. The CDR3 DNA follows: TGCGCCAGCAGCTTGGTAGTGATGAACACTGAAGCTTTCTTT. It codes for CASSLVVMNTEAFF.

The chain has TRBV5-6 and TRBJ2-3; TRBD2 might be the D (6 bases). This CDR3 has 15 amino acids. Trimming cost V 1 base and J 2 bases, with 11 bases left between them. Germline lookup yields CDR1 SGHDT and CDR2 YYEEEE. CDR3 loop: CASSLHGGLTDTQYF. For the CDR3, the DNA is TGTGCCAGCAGCTTGCACGGGGGTCTCACAGATACGCAGTATTTT.

This clonotype was counted a few times. V is TRBV10-3 and J is TRBJ1-2, with 7 bases lining up with TRBD1. The CDR3 has 15 amino acids. Germline V gene lookup returns CDR1 ENHRY and CDR2 SYGVKD. Trimming cost V 0 bases and J 7 bases; bases outside gene matches: 8. The CDR3 bases are TGTGCCATCAGTGAGTCTCGAGACAGGGCGGTTGGCTACACCTTC. It codes for CAISESRDRAVGYTF.

In its sample, this clonotype was seen a few times. CDR3 amino acids: CSANELGESEQYF. CDR3 DNA sequence: TGCAGCGCCAACGAATTAGGGGAGTCCGAGCAGTACTTC. This rearrangement joins TRBV29-1 to TRBJ2-7, with D perhaps being TRBD1 or TRBD2 (5 bases each). The germline V and J ends were trimmed by 7 bases and 6 bases, with 19 bases remaining between them. Per germline, CDR1 SQVTM and CDR2 ANQGSEA. CDR3 size: 13 residues.

At least ten counts were recorded for this clonotype. The chain carries TRBV2 and TRBJ1-6; D uncertain. The CDR3 is 15 amino acids. Per the germline V gene, CDR1 is SNHLY and CDR2 is FYNNEI. Trimming pared 3 bases from V and 7 bases from J, leaving 13 bases between. The CDR3 is CASSDEGLGNSPLHF. CDR3 sequence (DNA): TGTGCCAGCAGTGACGAAGGGCTCGGGAATTCACCCCTCCACTTT.

This clonotype was observed a handful of times. The V call is TRBV5-6, the J call TRBJ2-1; no reliable D call. Trimming took 2 bases from V and 5 from J, leaving 11 bases between them. In germline, CDR1 is SGHDT, CDR2 YYEEEE. The CDR3 is made up of 14 amino acids. DNA for the CDR3: TGTGCCAGCAGCTTCGTAATACCCAACAATGAGCAGTTCTTC. It codes for CASSFVIPNNEQFF. The whole variable domain, remainder taken from reference TRBV5-6 and TRBJ2-1, is DAGVTQSPTHLIKTRGQQVTLRCSPKSGHDTVSWYQQALGQGPQFIFQYYEEEERQRGNFPDRFSGHQFPNYSSELNVNALLLGDSALYLCASSFVIPNNEQFFGPGTRLTVL.

This clonotype was counted only a few times. This chain uses TRBV10-3 with TRBJ2-3; TRBD2 is a possible D gene (5 bases). V lost 7 bases and J 0 bases, leaving 11 bases between the germline ends. This CDR3 region has 14 residues. The germline CDR1 and CDR2 sequences are ENHRY and SYGVKD. The CDR3 nucleotides read TGTGCCATCACTCCGAGCGGTAGCACAGATACGCAGTATTTT. It specifies CAITPSGSTDTQYF.

This clonotype was counted a few times. V gene TRBV7-9 combines with J gene TRBJ2-2; perhaps D is TRBD1 or TRBD2 (5 bases each). Trimming stripped 6 bases from V and 1 base from J, with 12 bases between. The CDR3 consists of 15 residues. Per germline, CDR1 SEHNR and CDR2 FQNEAQ (reference sequence). This chain's CDR3 is CASRTGTGNTGELFF. The CDR3 DNA sequence: TGTGCCAGCAGAACCGGGACGGGGAACACCGGGGAGCTGTTTTTT.

This chain links TRBV6-5 with TRBJ1-1, with TRBD1 as a possible D gene (5 bases). Trimming left V 0 bases short and J 5 bases short, with 16 bases between. Looked up from germline, CDR1 is MNHEY and CDR2 is SVGAGI. This CDR3 region has 16 residues. In DNA form, the CDR3 reads TGTGCCAGCAGTTACTCCCGGGGTTGGGGCCCGACTGAAGCTTTCTTT. Its protein is CASSYSRGWGPTEAFF.

V and J are TRBV3-1 and TRBJ1-1; D might be TRBD1 (6 bases). This CDR3 contains 16 residues. From germline, CDR1 is LGHDT and CDR2 YNNKEL (reference sequence). Trimming pared 2 bases from V and 0 bases from J, leaving 13 bases between. In DNA form, the CDR3 reads TGTGCCAGCAGCCAAATTAGGGGGATCATGAACACTGAAGCTTTCTTT. Encoded protein: CASSQIRGIMNTEAFF.

The rearrangement joins TRBV12-3 or TRBV12-4 to TRBJ2-3; D not certain. The CDR3 has 12 residues. Between the trimmed V and J ends, which lost 5 bases and 7 bases, there was a span of 10 bases. The CDR3 DNA reads TGTGCCAGCAGTCCCCCCCGGTATACGCAGTATTTT. Translation: CASSPPRYTQYF.

This CDR3 reads CASSKSGQEGEQYF. Written as DNA, the CDR3 is TGTGCCAGCAGCAAAAGCGGGCAGGAGGGCGAGCAGTACTTC. The chain employs TRBV3-1 and TRBJ2-7; perhaps TRBD2 as D (6 bases). In germline, CDR1 is LGHDT, CDR2 YNNKEL (reference sequence). CDR3 length equals 14 residues. V was trimmed by 5 bases and J by 6 bases, leaving 17 bases between them.

This clonotype showed up many times. The chain recombines TRBV4-2 with TRBJ2-1; unclear D gene. Germline loops: CDR1 LGHNA, CDR2 YNFKEQ. The CDR3 sequence is 12 residues long. Trimming stripped 3 bases from V and 5 bases from J, with 5 bases between. The CDR3 bases are TGTGCCAGCAGCCAGTCAGACAATGAGCAGTTCTTC. Its translation: CASSQSDNEQFF.

There are a few counts of this clonotype. This chain joins TRBV12-3 or TRBV12-4 and TRBJ2-3; TRBD1 might be the D (5 bases). This CDR3 has 13 residues. The V end lost 6 bases, the J end lost 6 bases, and 13 bases lay between the germline ends. Here the CDR3 reads CASSSRARDTQYF. CDR3 nucleotide sequence: TGTGCCAGCAGCTCCAGGGCCAGGGATACGCAGTATTTT.

In this sample, this clonotype turned up many times. The conserved closing phenylalanine or tryptophan is absent in this CDR3, likely reflecting a read error. The limits of the CDR3 on the DNA are not certain, so only TCRdb's listed CDR3 is given. The chain joins TRBV6-5 to TRBJ2-4; TRBD2, the D gene given by the table, was not confirmed from the DNA. The germline V gene encodes CDR1 MNHEY and CDR2 SVGAGI. Both ends counted, the CDR3 spans 11 residues. CDR3 in amino acids: CASSYSPLASV.

This clonotype was detected a few times. The chain recombines TRBV6-5 with TRBJ2-5, with D possibly TRBD1 on 7 matching bases. Trimming pared 1 base from V and 2 bases from J, leaving 17 bases between. The CDR3 spans 17 residues. Germline-derived CDR1 and CDR2 are MNHEY and SVGAGI. CDR3 sequence (DNA): TGTGCCAGCAGTTACTTATCGTCAGGGGGGCCTCAAGAGACCCAGTACTTC. It codes for CASSYLSSGGPQETQYF.

The chain joins TRBV6-5 to TRBJ1-5; 9 positions agree with TRBD1. The CDR3 sequence is 16 residues long. J was trimmed by 6 bases and V by 5 bases; bases with no gene match: 11. CDR1 and CDR2 from the germline V gene are MNHEY and SVGAGI. CDR3 protein: CASSRLQGAQGQPQHF. CDR3 bases: TGTGCCAGCAGTCGACTACAGGGGGCCCAGGGTCAGCCCCAGCATTTT.

This clonotype was observed a handful of times. The chain employs TRBV5-1 and TRBJ2-7; 10 nucleotides align to TRBD1. The CDR3 length is 14 residues. The V gene's germline CDR1 is SGHRS and CDR2 YFSETQ. V lost 2 bases and J lost 3; bases outside the gene matches: 2. DNA of the CDR3: TGCGCCAGCAGCTTCCGGACAGGGGGCTACGAGCAGTACTTC. Protein: CASSFRTGGYEQYF. Variable domain in full (rest from reference TRBV5-1 and TRBJ2-7): KAGVTQTPRYLIKTRGQQVTLSCSPISGHRSVSWYQQTPGQGLQFLFEYFSETQRNKGNFPGRFSGRQFSNSRSEMNVSTLELGDSALYLCASSFRTGGYEQYFGPGTRLTVT.

The chain recombines TRBV13 with TRBJ1-1; TRBD1 matches at 8 bases. Losses at the gene ends were 5 bases for V and 2 bases for J; bases not matched to a gene: 7. The CDR3 loop spans 15 amino acids. CDR1 and CDR2 (germline): PRHDT, FYEKMQ (reference sequence). CDR3 in DNA: TGTGCCAGCAGCGGGGGTACAGGGGGAAACACTGAAGCTTTCTTT. It translates to CASSGGTGGNTEAFF.

This clonotype was picked up a small number of times. Written as DNA, the CDR3 is TGTGCCAGCAGTTGGATGCCGAACACTGAAGCTTTCTTT. Translating gives CASSWMPNTEAFF. The J gene is TRBJ1-1, the V gene TRBV27; D not resolved. Trimming cost V 4 bases and J 1 base, with 7 bases left between them. The CDR3 runs to 13 residues. CDR1 is MNHEY, CDR2 SMNVEV, per germline (reference sequence).

This clonotype was observed at least ten times. CDR3 amino acids: CASSSGDVSYNEQFF. The CDR3 DNA reads TGTGCCAGCAGCTCGGGGGACGTATCCTACAATGAGCAGTTCTTC. The chain employs TRBV12-3 or TRBV12-4 and TRBJ2-1; maybe TRBD2 (6 bases). The germline V and J ends were trimmed by 6 bases and 1 base, with 13 bases remaining between them. CDR3 length: 15 residues.

The chain has TRBV4-2 and TRBJ1-4; tentative D call: TRBD1 (6 bases). This CDR3 contains 16 residues. Trimming took 4 bases from V and 5 from J, leaving 17 bases between them. Germline assignment: CDR1 LGHNA and CDR2 YNFKEQ. DNA for the CDR3: TGTGCCAGCAGCCTTGAAATCCAGGGGCCGAATGAAAAACTGTTTTTT. Translation gives CASSLEIQGPNEKLFF.

The CDR3 is CASRLETSTDTQYF. The CDR3, as DNA: TGTGCCAGCAGGCTCGAAACTAGCACAGATACGCAGTATTTT. V is TRBV6-6 and J is TRBJ2-3, with D unclear. Per germline, CDR1 MNHNY and CDR2 SVGAGI (reference sequence). Trimming took off 6 bases at V and 0 bases at J, with 10 bases between the two ends. This CDR3 contains 14 residues.

This clonotype was seen only a few times. The chain carries TRBV4-3 and TRBJ2-3; TRBD2 might be the D (6 bases). The length of the CDR3 is 16 residues. V was pared by 0 bases and J by 0 bases, with 10 bases between. Germline V CDR1 and CDR2: LGHNA, YSLEER. The CDR3 is CASSQEDSGSTDTQYF. The CDR3 DNA is TGCGCCAGCAGCCAAGAGGATAGCGGCAGCACAGATACGCAGTATTTT.